The 4 T cell receptor beta chains below all came from one sample that was sequenced in a study of monozygotic twins with inflammatory bowel disease. TCRdb re-called the 5' RACE reads and shows each CDR3 protein once, DNA omitted. In all, the sample yields under 200,000 distinct CDR3 sequences. Sequences were obtained from blood. The receptors come from a human donor with ulcerative colitis or Crohn's disease, or a healthy co-twin of an affected twin (not recorded which).

This CDR3 is CASSFVASGQGEFF. The V and J genes are TRBV7-9 and TRBJ2-1; TCRdb's D gene call, TRBD1, goes unchecked for lack of DNA. The CDR3 runs to 14 residues. Germline values: CDR1 SEHNR, CDR2 FQNEAQ (reference sequence).

The rearrangement joins TRBV4-2 to TRBJ2-3; the TRBD2 assignment by TCRdb is unverifiable without DNA. Germline V gene sequence: CDR1 LGHNA, CDR2 YNFKEQ. The CDR3 sequence is 16 residues long. CDR3 sequence: CASSQERERPTDTQYF.

This chain uses TRBV20-1 with TRBJ2-3. This CDR3 has 14 residues. CDR1 is DFQATT, CDR2 SNEGSKA, per germline (reference sequence). CDR3 sequence reads: CSANLRVTQNTQYF.

V usage is TRBV12-3 or TRBV12-4 and J usage is TRBJ2-7; the D gene TCRdb calls, TRBD1, cannot be checked with no DNA. This CDR3 spans 17 amino acids. Here the CDR3 reads CASNSRGGPLSSYEQYF.